The rows below give T cell receptor beta chains drawn from one sample of a study of T cell responses to AZD1222 COVID-19 vaccine. The protocol was immunoSEQ multiplex PCR, while the TCRdb copy is restricted to in-frame clones and leaves out a portion. The profile shows 130,000 or so clones, approximately 93% of them singletons. Here the sequenced sample was peripheral blood, taken on day 0 of AZD1222 vaccination. The receptors were gathered from an adult in good health. Each CDR3 is given with its conserved first and last residue. The order of the fields is CDR3 length, J gene, D gene, clone size, V gene, CDR3 protein, CDR3 DNA. The D gene is left open where the match is weak. Expanded clones are given a class, and other clones once, few, many or no size at all.

CDR3 length: 12
J gene: TRBJ1-4
D gene: NA
clone size: NA
V gene: TRBV30
CDR3 protein: CAWSTRNEKLFF
CDR3 DNA: TGTGCCTGGAGTACTCGAAATGAAAAACTGTTTTTT

CDR3 length: 13
J gene: TRBJ2-5
D gene: NA
clone size: NA
V gene: TRBV18
CDR3 protein: CASSPPPQETQYF
CDR3 DNA: TGTGCCAGCTCACCACCTCCTCAAGAGACCCAGTACTTC

CDR3 length: 14
J gene: TRBJ1-4
D gene: NA
clone size: NA
V gene: TRBV10-1
CDR3 protein: CARPDGTPHEKLFF
CDR3 DNA: TGCGCCCGACCGGACGGAACGCCCCATGAAAAACTGTTTTTT

CDR3 length: 13
J gene: TRBJ2-2
D gene: NA
clone size: NA
V gene: TRBV7-9
CDR3 protein: CASSSGYGGELFF
CDR3 DNA: TGTGCCAGCAGCTCAGGGTACGGCGGGGAGCTGTTTTTT

CDR3 length: 13
J gene: TRBJ1-5
D gene: NA
clone size: NA
V gene: TRBV28
CDR3 protein: CASSLRDNQPQHF
CDR3 DNA: TGTGCCAGCAGTTTGAGGGACAATCAGCCCCAGCATTTT

CDR3 length: 16
J gene: TRBJ1-5
D gene: NA
clone size: NA
V gene: TRBV3-1/TRBV3-2
CDR3 protein: CASSQDKDSKDQPQHF
CDR3 DNA: TGTGCCAGCAGCCAAGACAAGGACAGTAAAGATCAGCCCCAGCATTTT

CDR3 length: 13
J gene: TRBJ1-2
D gene: NA
clone size: NA
V gene: TRBV7-2
CDR3 protein: CASSTSPNYGYTF
CDR3 DNA: TGTGCCAGCAGCACCAGCCCTAACTATGGCTACACCTTC

CDR3 length: 21
J gene: TRBJ2-5
D gene: TRBD2
clone size: NA
V gene: TRBV4-2
CDR3 protein: CASSQDLTGTSGRGWRGTQYF
CDR3 DNA: TGTGCCAGCAGCCAAGACCTCACCGGGACTAGCGGGAGGGGGTGGCGTGGGACCCAGTACTTC

CDR3 length: 15
J gene: TRBJ2-7
D gene: NA
clone size: NA
V gene: TRBV6-2/TRBV6-3
CDR3 protein: CASSLTGWSSYEQYF
CDR3 DNA: TGTGCCAGCAGTCTAACAGGGTGGAGCTCCTACGAGCAGTACTTC

CDR3 length: 13
J gene: TRBJ2-7
D gene: NA
clone size: NA
V gene: TRBV9
CDR3 protein: CASSEGSSYEQYF
CDR3 DNA: TGTGCCAGCAGCGAGGGGAGCTCCTACGAGCAGTACTTC

CDR3 length: 15
J gene: TRBJ2-5
D gene: NA
clone size: NA
V gene: TRBV4-2
CDR3 protein: CASSQASGGMETQYF
CDR3 DNA: TGTGCCAGCAGCCAAGCGTCGGGCGGTATGGAGACCCAGTACTTC

CDR3 length: 12
J gene: TRBJ1-1
D gene: NA
clone size: NA
V gene: TRBV3-1/TRBV3-2
CDR3 protein: CASSQETGGAFF
CDR3 DNA: TGTGCCAGCAGCCAAGAGACAGGCGGAGCTTTCTTT

CDR3 length: 16
J gene: TRBJ2-3
D gene: TRBD2
clone size: NA
V gene: TRBV11-2
CDR3 protein: CASSPNPRLAPDTQYF
CDR3 DNA: TGTGCCAGCAGCCCAAATCCAAGACTAGCTCCAGATACGCAGTATTTT

CDR3 length: 13
J gene: TRBJ2-2
D gene: NA
clone size: NA
V gene: TRBV20-1
CDR3 protein: CSASDSNRGELFF
CDR3 DNA: TGCAGTGCTAGTGACAGTAACCGCGGGGAGCTGTTTTTT

CDR3 length: 15
J gene: TRBJ2-1
D gene: TRBD2
clone size: NA
V gene: TRBV20-1
CDR3 protein: CSASQVASGRAGQFF
CDR3 DNA: TGCAGTGCTAGTCAGGTGGCTAGCGGGAGGGCCGGGCAGTTCTTC

CDR3 length: 16
J gene: TRBJ2-5
D gene: TRBD2
clone size: NA
V gene: TRBV5-1
CDR3 protein: CASSGTGTSGQETQYF
CDR3 DNA: TGCGCCAGCAGCGGAACCGGGACTAGCGGGCAAGAGACCCAGTACTTC

CDR3 length: 13
J gene: TRBJ1-3
D gene: NA
clone size: NA
V gene: TRBV12-3/TRBV12-4
CDR3 protein: CASSLGGGNTIYF
CDR3 DNA: TGTGCCAGCAGTTTAGGAGGTGGAAACACCATATATTTT

CDR3 length: 14
J gene: TRBJ2-1
D gene: NA
clone size: NA
V gene: TRBV9
CDR3 protein: CASGTWGTLNEQFF
CDR3 DNA: TGTGCCAGCGGAACGTGGGGGACGTTGAATGAGCAGTTCTTC

CDR3 length: 17
J gene: TRBJ1-6
D gene: NA
clone size: NA
V gene: TRBV18
CDR3 protein: CASSPIQTRSYNSPLHF
CDR3 DNA: TGTGCCAGCTCACCTATCCAGACAAGGTCCTATAATTCACCCCTCCACTTT

CDR3 length: 14
J gene: TRBJ2-7
D gene: NA
clone size: NA
V gene: TRBV6-5
CDR3 protein: CASSIPGSGREQYF
CDR3 DNA: TGTGCCAGCAGTATTCCGGGATCCGGGCGGGAGCAGTACTTC

CDR3 length: 14
J gene: TRBJ1-6
D gene: NA
clone size: NA
V gene: TRBV27
CDR3 protein: CASRAGADNSPLHF
CDR3 DNA: TGTGCCAGCAGAGCAGGAGCCGATAATTCACCCCTCCACTTT

CDR3 length: 18
J gene: TRBJ2-6
D gene: TRBD1
clone size: NA
V gene: TRBV3-1/TRBV3-2
CDR3 protein: CASSPGTGQASGANVLTF
CDR3 DNA: TGTGCCAGCAGCCCCGGGACAGGCCAAGCCTCTGGGGCCAACGTCCTGACTTTC

CDR3 length: 13
J gene: TRBJ2-1
D gene: NA
clone size: NA
V gene: TRBV7-2
CDR3 protein: CASSLEYAAPVFF
CDR3 DNA: TGTGCCAGCAGCTTAGAATACGCAGCCCCTGTGTTCTTC

CDR3 length: 15
J gene: TRBJ1-1
D gene: NA
clone size: NA
V gene: TRBV18
CDR3 protein: CASSPGGNMNTEAFF
CDR3 DNA: TGTGCCAGCTCACCCGGGGGAAACATGAACACTGAAGCTTTCTTT

CDR3 length: 14
J gene: TRBJ2-5
D gene: NA
clone size: NA
V gene: TRBV5-1
CDR3 protein: CASSFGISTETQYF
CDR3 DNA: TGCGCCAGCAGCTTTGGGATCTCGACAGAGACCCAGTACTTC

CDR3 length: 11
J gene: TRBJ2-2
D gene: NA
clone size: NA
V gene: TRBV18
CDR3 protein: CASSPPGELFF
CDR3 DNA: TGTGCCAGCTCACCACCTGGGGAGCTGTTTTTT

CDR3 length: 16
J gene: TRBJ1-1
D gene: NA
clone size: once
V gene: TRBV28
CDR3 protein: CASRRVVPKKNTEAFF
CDR3 DNA: TGTGCCAGCAGGCGCGTGGTACCGAAGAAGAACACTGAAGCTTTCTTT

CDR3 length: 14
J gene: TRBJ2-7
D gene: NA
clone size: once
V gene: TRBV6-1
CDR3 protein: CASSEGTGLYEQYF
CDR3 DNA: TGTGCCAGCAGTGAGGGTACAGGGCTCTACGAGCAGTACTTC

CDR3 length: 18
J gene: TRBJ1-1
D gene: NA
clone size: NA
V gene: TRBV18
CDR3 protein: CASSPIDIIRGGGTEAFF
CDR3 DNA: TGTGCCAGCTCACCGATCGACATAATCAGGGGCGGTGGCACTGAAGCTTTCTTT

CDR3 length: 14
J gene: TRBJ1-1
D gene: TRBD1
clone size: NA
V gene: TRBV28
CDR3 protein: CASSLEGGSTEAFF
CDR3 DNA: TGTGCCAGCAGTTTAGAAGGGGGCAGCACTGAAGCTTTCTTT

CDR3 length: 16
J gene: TRBJ1-3
D gene: TRBD1
clone size: NA
V gene: TRBV9
CDR3 protein: CASSVADRGSGNTIYF
CDR3 DNA: TGTGCCAGCAGCGTAGCCGACAGGGGATCCGGAAACACCATATATTTT

CDR3 length: 13
J gene: TRBJ2-1
D gene: NA
clone size: NA
V gene: TRBV27
CDR3 protein: CASTTSTMTEQFF
CDR3 DNA: TGTGCCAGCACTACCTCAACTATGACGGAGCAGTTCTTC

CDR3 length: 11
J gene: TRBJ2-7
D gene: NA
clone size: once
V gene: TRBV7-9
CDR3 protein: CASGGVGEQYF
CDR3 DNA: TGTGCCAGCGGCGGGGTGGGGGAGCAGTACTTC

CDR3 length: 16
J gene: TRBJ1-3
D gene: NA
clone size: NA
V gene: TRBV3-1/TRBV3-2
CDR3 protein: CASSPRQEFPGNTIYF
CDR3 DNA: TGTGCCAGCAGCCCTCGACAGGAATTTCCTGGAAACACCATATATTTT

CDR3 length: 12
J gene: TRBJ2-1
D gene: NA
clone size: NA
V gene: TRBV12-3/TRBV12-4
CDR3 protein: CASSFSTRDWFF
CDR3 DNA: TGTGCCAGCAGTTTTTCTACAAGGGATTGGTTCTTC

CDR3 length: 15
J gene: TRBJ1-5
D gene: NA
clone size: NA
V gene: TRBV19
CDR3 protein: CASGQGSPRGQPQHF
CDR3 DNA: TGTGCCAGTGGGCAGGGGTCCCCTCGAGGGCAGCCCCAGCATTTT

CDR3 length: 12
J gene: TRBJ2-7
D gene: TRBD1
clone size: NA
V gene: TRBV28
CDR3 protein: CASGTGRGEQYF
CDR3 DNA: TGTGCCAGCGGGACAGGCCGGGGCGAGCAGTACTTC

CDR3 length: 14
J gene: TRBJ1-1
D gene: NA
clone size: NA
V gene: TRBV7-9
CDR3 protein: CASSATGSNTEAFF
CDR3 DNA: TGTGCCAGCAGCGCCACAGGGAGTAACACTGAAGCTTTCTTT

CDR3 length: 12
J gene: TRBJ2-3
D gene: TRBD1
clone size: NA
V gene: TRBV24-1
CDR3 protein: CAVNQGEDTQYF
CDR3 DNA: TGTGCCGTAAACCAGGGGGAAGATACGCAGTATTTT

CDR3 length: 15
J gene: TRBJ1-2
D gene: NA
clone size: NA
V gene: TRBV5-1
CDR3 protein: CASSLLTGFNYGYTF
CDR3 DNA: TGCGCCAGCAGCTTATTAACCGGATTTAACTATGGCTACACCTTC

CDR3 length: 14
J gene: TRBJ1-1
D gene: NA
clone size: NA
V gene: TRBV27
CDR3 protein: CASSLLALNTEAFF
CDR3 DNA: TGTGCCAGCAGTTTATTGGCACTGAACACTGAAGCTTTCTTT

CDR3 length: 13
J gene: TRBJ2-6
D gene: NA
clone size: NA
V gene: TRBV11-2
CDR3 protein: CASSALGANVLTF
CDR3 DNA: TGTGCCAGCAGCGCACTAGGGGCCAACGTCCTGACTTTC

CDR3 length: 17
J gene: TRBJ1-5
D gene: TRBD1
clone size: NA
V gene: TRBV15
CDR3 protein: CATSRDLGDRWNQPQHF
CDR3 DNA: TGTGCCACCAGCAGAGATCTCGGGGACAGATGGAATCAGCCCCAGCATTTT

CDR3 length: 16
J gene: TRBJ2-7
D gene: TRBD2
clone size: NA
V gene: TRBV4-3
CDR3 protein: CASSQDQREGTYEQYF
CDR3 DNA: TGCGCCAGCAGCCAAGATCAGCGGGAGGGGACCTACGAGCAGTACTTC

CDR3 length: 13
J gene: TRBJ2-7
D gene: NA
clone size: NA
V gene: TRBV4-3
CDR3 protein: CASSQIRTGEQYF
CDR3 DNA: TGCGCCAGCAGCCAAATAAGAACGGGCGAGCAGTACTTC

CDR3 length: 13
J gene: TRBJ1-5
D gene: NA
clone size: NA
V gene: TRBV6-4
CDR3 protein: CASSEQSHQPQHF
CDR3 DNA: TGTGCCAGCAGTGAACAGTCCCATCAGCCCCAGCATTTT